The TCR beta chain described here comes from a study of PD-1 blockade in mismatch repair-deficient tumors. TCR sequencing covered a few patients who responded to pembrolizumab. TCRdb keeps only in-frame clones here, not all; method: immunoSEQ multiplex PCR. Of about 34,000 clones listed, roughly 80% are singletons. This clone showed up just once. The V end was cut by 5 bases, the J end by 8 bases, with 22 bases between. The germline V gene encodes CDR1 SGHAT and CDR2 FQNNGV. This CDR3 spans 16 amino acids. This TCR derives from an adult with mismatch repair-deficient cancer. The starting material was PBMCs, obtained 6 weeks after starting pembrolizumab. This chain uses TRBV11-2 with TRBJ2-1; a weak D match, TRBD2 (5 bases). The chain's CDR3 is CASSPHRTAGMDEQFF. CDR3 DNA: TGTGCCAGCAGCCCCCACCGTACGGCCGGGATGGATGAGCAGTTCTTC.